Here is one TCR beta chain with its context. The antigen it binds to is not known. Per-nucleotide qualities are absent, and no much larger clonotype sits a single base away. Germline trimming amounts to 2 bases on V and 0 bases on J, with 11 as the count of junction bases outside the gene matches. The germline V gene sets CDR1 to SGHRS and CDR2 to YFSETQ. The CDR3 spans 18 residues, from the cysteine through the phenylalanine. The CDR3 DNA has 54 bases and is translated from base 1. The cohort was made up of 30 to 45 patients with surgically resected non-small-cell lung cancer, each of whom had both a primary tumor specimen and a brain metastasis specimen. The tumor specimens used were formalin-fixed, paraffin-embedded tissues taken from archives. The record originates from a study of brain metastases from non-small cell lung cancer (dated by TCRdb to the late 2010s). Regarding the study in general: In non-small-cell lung cancer patients, the researchers characterized the immune microenvironment of brain metastases and primary tumors that had been resected as matched pairs. Paper-wide results and their limitations: T-cell infiltration was lower in brain metastases than in primary tumors (P < 0.001). Compared with the matched primary tumors, T-cell clones appeared to be expanded in approximately 70% of brain metastases. Paired brain metastases and primary tumors largely shared TCR repertoires, although T-cell densities in the metastases were sparse.

Libraries came from the immunoSEQ multiplex PCR assay. T-cell receptor beta chain repertoire sequencing was performed alongside a 770-gene immune expression panel. TCRdb mirrors the immuneACCESS table, restricted to in-frame sequences. Some clones are absent from its copies; in checked studies, under half trace to an unresolved V gene, and the reason for the others is unknown. The sample table contains about 1,400 clones; only one count was recorded for around 85% of them. The ten biggest clones cover roughly 15% of the sample. Source material: tissue from a brain metastasis. According to the study, the label for this sample's cell subset or site signals: resected brain metastasis paired with primary lung tumor. The sequence derives from a donor at least 40 years old with non-small cell lung cancer. The rearranged chain carries TRBV5-1 and TRBJ2-4, with 7 bases aligning to TRBD2. The encoded CDR3 is CASSLRSAGALAKNIQYF. The DNA sequence reads TGCGCCAGCAGCTTAAGGTCGGCGGGAGCACTAGCCAAAAACATTCAGTACTTC.